This TCR beta chain was identified during a study of T cells in localized non-small cell lung cancer. Study-wide findings and caveats: Of the top 100 tumor clones, median approximately 50 were in adjacent lung, 25 to 30 among its top 100. Greater blood T cell density accompanied longer overall survival. Uninvolved adjacent lung had higher T cell clonality than tumor and all other tissues.

A word on this clone: What it binds is unknown.

Generated by immunoSEQ multiplex PCR, the TCRdb table keeps only in-frame clones and is missing some. In the table there are nearly 15,000 clones, about 85% of which are singletons. Germline assignment: CDR1 SGHAT and CDR2 FQNNGV. Trimming pared 3 bases from V and 4 bases from J, leaving 12 bases between. The CDR3 extends over 14 amino acids. This clonotype was sampled from an older female donor with stage I squamous cell lung carcinoma. V is TRBV11-2 and J is TRBJ1-1; D possibly corresponds to TRBD1 (5 bases). The sample in question was peripheral blood, obtained before any cancer treatment. The DNA of the CDR3 is TGTGCCAGCAGCTTGGGAGGCGGGGGCACTGAAGCTTTCTTT. It specifies CASSLGGGGTEAFF.